These 17 T cell receptor beta chains originate from one sample sequenced in a study of identical twins. TCRdb re-analysed the 5' RACE reads in MiXCR, keeping a single row per CDR3 protein. The sample yields roughly 480,000 distinct CDR3 sequences, roughly 24% seen once. These sequences were also reported in another study, on T cells expressing NK-cell markers.

What was sequenced was CD4+ T cells sorted from blood. These receptors were taken from a woman under 30 in good health.

This clonotype was seen more than once but under ten times. The V call is TRBV9, the J call TRBJ2-3, with D maybe TRBD1 (5 bases). With 4 bases removed from V and 4 bases from J, the gap between germline ends came to 16 bases. The CDR3 is made up of 15 amino acids. In germline, CDR1 is SGDLS, CDR2 YYNGEE. This CDR3 reads CASSKGVARPDTQYF. The CDR3 region has the DNA TGTGCCAGCAGCAAAGGGGTGGCGAGGCCAGATACGCAGTATTTT.

This chain connects TRBV5-1 to TRBJ2-1; D may be TRBD2 (5 bases). Trimming stripped 5 bases from V and 6 bases from J, with 9 bases between. Germline CDR1 SGHRS, CDR2 YFSETQ. This CDR3 has 12 residues. The CDR3 DNA sequence: TGCGCCAGCAGGGGAGTTAGCAATGAGCAGTTCTTC. Protein: CASRGVSNEQFF.

The chain links TRBV29-1 to TRBJ2-7; D is perhaps TRBD1 (5 bases). Trimming shortened V by 4 bases and J by 6 bases, and 16 bases separated the two germline ends. Germline-derived CDR1 and CDR2 are SQVTM and ANQGSEA. This CDR3 is 13 amino acids long. CDR3 DNA: TGCAGCGTTGCTACCAGGGCTTATATCGAGCAGTACTTC. Its translation: CSVATRAYIEQYF.

This sequence joins TRBV6-1 and TRBJ2-1; 10 positions agree with TRBD1. The CDR3 is made up of 15 amino acids. Germline loops: CDR1 MNHNS, CDR2 SASEGT. V shed 5 bases, J shed 2 bases, and the junction held 3 bases outside the gene matches. CDR3 sequence reads: CASSPGQGAYNEQFF. The CDR3 DNA sequence: TGTGCCAGCAGTCCTGGACAGGGGGCCTACAATGAGCAGTTCTTC.

The rearrangement links TRBV7-2 to TRBJ2-2; 11 positions match TRBD2. In germline, CDR1 is SGHTA, CDR2 FQGNSA. The CDR3 length is 17 residues. The trim removed 5 bases at V and 1 base at J, leaving 6 bases unmatched. The CDR3 loop reads CASSPGTSGLNTGELFF. The CDR3 coding sequence is TGTGCCAGCAGCCCCGGGACTAGCGGATTGAACACCGGGGAGCTGTTTTTT.

On this clonotype: Given a much more abundant clone one base away, this may be a read error. The V and J genes are TRBV2 and TRBJ2-7; D remains ambiguous. Trimming removed 5 bases from V and 4 bases from J, with 3 bases in between. Germline lookup yields CDR1 SNHLY and CDR2 FYNNEI. The CDR3 consists of 10 residues. The CDR3 protein is CASSKYEQYF. The CDR3, as DNA: TGTGCCAGCAGTAAATACGAGCAGTACTTC.

The gene calls are TRBV5-1 and TRBJ1-1, with D tentatively TRBD1 (5 bases). The germline V and J ends were trimmed by 0 bases and 0 bases, with 15 bases remaining between them. Germline V gives CDR1 SGHRS, CDR2 YFSETQ. This CDR3 has 17 amino acids. CDR3 in amino acids: CASSLGGERVLNTEAFF. The CDR3 region has the DNA TGCGCCAGCAGCTTGGGAGGGGAGAGAGTACTGAACACTGAAGCTTTCTTT.

This clonotype was picked up a small number of times. The chain couples TRBV12-3 or TRBV12-4 to TRBJ1-4; D unresolved. V dropped 3 bases and J dropped 5 bases, with 16 bases sitting between them. There are 16 residues in the CDR3. The CDR3 region has the DNA TGTGCCAGCAGTTTTAAGCTAGCGGGTAGCAATGAAAAACTGTTTTTT. This gives the protein CASSFKLAGSNEKLFF.

J is TRBJ2-7 and V is TRBV20-1, with 9 bases matching TRBD2. This CDR3 comprises 15 residues. Germline lookup yields CDR1 DFQATT and CDR2 SNEGSKA (reference sequence). With 0 bases clipped from V and 6 bases from J, the junction kept 9 bases outside the gene matches. The CDR3: CSARDVAGDRREQYF. For the CDR3, the DNA is TGCAGTGCTAGAGATGTAGCGGGAGATCGACGCGAGCAGTACTTC.

This clonotype was observed a handful of times. The chain is built from TRBV12-3 or TRBV12-4 and TRBJ1-4; a possible D gene is TRBD1 (5 bases). Deletions cut 6 bases from V and 7 bases from J, with 15 bases between. This CDR3 contains 14 residues. The CDR3 is CASSQGAQGEKLFF. Here the CDR3 DNA reads TGTGCCAGCAGCCAAGGGGCCCAGGGTGAAAAACTGTTTTTT.

This clonotype was recorded many times. The rearrangement uses TRBV10-3 and TRBJ1-2; the match to TRBD1 covers 9 bases. Germline lookup yields CDR1 ENHRY and CDR2 SYGVKD. This CDR3 comprises 12 residues. The V gene end was trimmed by 9 bases and the J gene end by 6 bases; junction bases not matched to a gene: 5. The chain's CDR3 is CAIRGQGHGYTF. The CDR3 nucleotides read TGTGCCATTCGCGGACAGGGGCATGGCTACACCTTC.

The rearrangement links TRBV5-4 to TRBJ2-3; possibly TRBD1 for D (6 bases). In germline, CDR1 is SGHNT, CDR2 YYREEE (reference sequence). V lost 3 bases, J lost 4 bases, and 21 bases lay in between. The CDR3 covers 17 residues. The CDR3 region is CASSSGQGWFRADTQYF. CDR3 nucleotides: TGTGCCAGCAGCTCTGGCCAGGGGTGGTTCCGGGCAGATACGCAGTATTTT.

The chain joins TRBV11-3 to TRBJ1-1, with D possibly being TRBD1 (5 bases). From germline, CDR1 is SGHNT and CDR2 YENEEA. The CDR3 contains 14 residues. Trimming stripped 5 bases from V and 4 bases from J, with 14 bases between. The CDR3 protein is CASSQGSGGTEAFF. CDR3 bases: TGTGCCAGCAGCCAGGGATCCGGGGGCACTGAAGCTTTCTTT.

This clonotype was picked up a small number of times. The CDR3 spells CSVETLGLAGPSGANVLTF. In DNA, the CDR3 is TGCAGCGTTGAGACCCTGGGACTAGCGGGACCCTCTGGGGCCAACGTCCTGACTTTC. The chain employs TRBV29-1 and TRBJ2-6; 13 bases fit TRBD2. Looked up from germline, CDR1 is SQVTM and CDR2 is ANQGSEA. V lost 3 bases, J lost 0 bases, and 8 bases stayed unmatched. The CDR3 runs to 19 residues.

The V call is TRBV7-9, the J call TRBJ2-2, with D hard to call. CDR3 length: 12 residues. The germline V and J ends were trimmed by 4 bases and 5 bases, with 5 bases remaining between them. The V gene's germline CDR1 is SEHNR and CDR2 FQNEAQ (reference sequence). CDR3 region: CASSSTTGELFF. CDR3 in DNA: TGTGCCAGCAGCTCCACGACCGGGGAGCTGTTTTTT.

The V call is TRBV12-3 or TRBV12-4, the J call TRBJ2-6; perhaps D is TRBD1 or TRBD2 (5 bases each). This CDR3 spans 17 amino acids. Trimming left V 7 bases short and J 0 bases short, with 16 bases between. This CDR3 reads CASTLGVGYSGANVLTF. As DNA, the CDR3 is TGTGCCAGCACCCTGGGGGTTGGGTACTCTGGGGCCAACGTCCTGACTTTC.

The CDR3 DNA follows: TGCGCCAGCAAAGGGACAGGGGGCAACACTGAAGCTTTCTTT. This translates into CASKGTGGNTEAFF. The V gene is TRBV5-1, the J gene TRBJ1-1, with 12 bases matching TRBD1. The germline gives CDR1 SGHRS, CDR2 YFSETQ. The CDR3 has 14 residues. With 6 bases clipped from V and 2 bases from J, the junction kept 2 bases outside the gene matches.